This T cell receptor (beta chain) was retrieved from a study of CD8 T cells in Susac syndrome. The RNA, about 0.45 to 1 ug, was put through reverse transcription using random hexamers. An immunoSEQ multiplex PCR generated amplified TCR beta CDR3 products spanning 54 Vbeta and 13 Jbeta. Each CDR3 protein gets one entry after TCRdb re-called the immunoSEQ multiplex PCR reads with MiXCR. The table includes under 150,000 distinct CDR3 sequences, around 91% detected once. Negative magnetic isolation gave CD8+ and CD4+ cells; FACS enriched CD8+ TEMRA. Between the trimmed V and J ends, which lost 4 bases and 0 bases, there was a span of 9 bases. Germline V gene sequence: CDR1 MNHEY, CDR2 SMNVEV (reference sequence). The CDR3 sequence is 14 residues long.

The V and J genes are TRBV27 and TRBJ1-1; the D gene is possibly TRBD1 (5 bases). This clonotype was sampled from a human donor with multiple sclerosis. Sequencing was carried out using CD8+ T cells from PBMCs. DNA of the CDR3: TGTGCCAGCAGTTACGGGACCATGAACACTGAAGCTTTCTTT. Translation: CASSYGTMNTEAFF.